This T cell receptor beta chain was captured by sequencing in a study of response to subunit inactivated influenza vaccine. Notes on the study in general: T cells newly recruited by each seasonal influenza vaccination are few, the authors suggested.

MiXCR, run by TCRdb on the RT-PCR reads, gives a single entry per CDR3 protein. This sample has around 580,000 distinct CDR3 sequences, with about 15% found just once. Worth noting for this clonotype: Its antigen is undetermined.

The V gene's germline CDR1 is SGHRS and CDR2 YFSETQ. Trimming removed 3 bases from V and 5 bases from J; junction bases left unmatched: 6. The CDR3 consists of 15 residues. The chain is built from TRBV5-1 and TRBJ2-2; 8 nucleotides match TRBD2. The receptor was derived from a man in his fifties or sixties who received an inactivated influenza vaccine. Source: PBMCs from blood, taken approximately 12 days after vaccination. CDR3 coding DNA: TGCGCCAGCAGCTCAGCGGGAGTTAGAACCGGGGAGCTGTTTTTT. Amino acid sequence: CASSSAGVRTGELFF.